The source of this T cell receptor beta chain is a study of CXCR3-negative and CXCR3-positive naive CD8 T cells. Study observations and caveats: Naive subsets expressed similar surface CD5; TRB CDR3 features served to infer TCR strength. Similar TRBV-TRBJ usage characterized naive CXCR3-negative and CXCR3-positive cells; memory cells differed. Comparably high diversity marked both naive subsets, whereas memory CD8+ cells had much lower diversity. For CXCR3-positive naive cells, TRB CDR3s were more hydrophobic than those of CXCR3-negative naive cells.

CDR1 is LGHNA and CDR2 is YNFKEQ in the germline V gene. The CDR3 has 18 residues. A CD45RO-CCR7+CD27+CD95- phenotype identified naive CD8+ T cells. Of note for this clonotype: Its target is not known.

The libraries of TRB cDNA were constructed through 5' RACE using UMI labels. TCRdb re-called the 5' RACE reads, yielding one record per CDR3 amino acid sequence without DNA. The data show about 98,000 distinct CDR3 sequences, and the top ten clones hold around 0.99%. This TCR derives from a human donor in good health. Some clones in this sample may be carry-over from other donors' samples. The sample consisted of naive CXCR3+ CD8+ T cells from blood. Subset given: CD45RO-CCR7+CD27+CD95- naive CD8+ T cells expressing CXCR3 (TNR3+). This sequence joins TRBV4-2 and TRBJ2-1; TCRdb names TRBD1, which stays unverified in the absence of DNA. The CDR3 spells CASSQSPAGTSAYNEQFF.